Following are 21 T cell receptor beta chains from one sample sequenced in a study of identical twins. MiXCR was run by TCRdb on the 5' RACE reads, yielding one entry per CDR3 protein. The sample consists of some 710,000 distinct CDR3 sequences, around 5.7% of them appearing once. The sequencing sample was made of naive T cells sorted from blood. Source of these receptors: a man aged 18 to 35 in good health.

On this clonotype itself: One end of the junction varies from germline; a read error may be responsible. CDR3 residues: CPSSNRLAGAETQYF. The CDR3 nucleotides are TGTCCCAGCAGCAACCGACTAGCGGGAGCAGAGACCCAGTACTTC. The rearrangement links TRBV13 to TRBJ2-5; TRBD2 agrees at 12 bases. The CDR3 sequence is 15 residues long. CDR1 is PRHDT, CDR2 FYEKMQ, per germline (reference sequence).

V is TRBV2 and J is TRBJ2-3; possibly TRBD1 for D (6 bases). The V and J ends lost 3 bases and 3 bases respectively, with 10 bases between them. Per germline, CDR1 SNHLY and CDR2 FYNNEI. The CDR3 is 14 residues long. The CDR3: CASSERTGTDTQYF. Here the CDR3 DNA reads TGTGCCAGCAGTGAGCGTACAGGGACAGATACGCAGTATTTT. The full variable domain, in which reference TRBV2 and TRBJ2-3 provide the parts outside the CDR3, is EPEVTQTPSHQVTQMGQEVILRCVPISNHLYFYWYRQILGQKVEFLVSFYNNEISEKSEIFDDQFSVERPDGSNFTLKIRSTKLEDSAMYFCASSERTGTDTQYFGPGTRLTVL.

At least ten counts were recorded for this clonotype. The J gene is TRBJ2-1, the V gene TRBV29-1; 8 bases map to TRBD1. The CDR3 consists of 14 residues. J lost 4 bases, V lost 6 bases, and 8 bases had no gene match. In germline, CDR1 is SQVTM, CDR2 ANQGSEA. The CDR3 bases are TGCAGCGTGGCAAACCAGGGGGCTTACAATGAGCAGTTCTTC. This encodes CSVANQGAYNEQFF.

This clonotype was observed many times. The chain joins TRBV29-1 to TRBJ2-7, with 9 positions matching TRBD2. Germline trimming cut 7 bases from V and 2 bases from J; bases unmatched to any gene: 6. Germline V gene lookup returns CDR1 SQVTM and CDR2 ANQGSEA. The CDR3 runs 13 residues. The DNA for the CDR3 is TGCAGCGCCTATAGCGGGAGTACCTACGAGCAGTACTTC. Its translation is CSAYSGSTYEQYF.

This clonotype was observed a handful of times. The rearrangement links TRBV28 to TRBJ2-5; tentative D call: TRBD1 (5 bases). The CDR3 contains 15 residues. The germline V gene has CDR1 MDHEN and CDR2 SYDVKM. V dropped 2 bases and J dropped 2 bases, with 12 bases sitting between them. CDR3 region: CASSLPRVRQETQYF. The CDR3 bases are TGTGCCAGCAGTTTACCCAGGGTGCGACAAGAGACCCAGTACTTC.

Of note for this clonotype: With a much larger clone just one base away, this may be a read error. The V call is TRBV4-1, the J call TRBJ1-3, with no clear D. The germline V gene encodes CDR1 MGHRA and CDR2 YSYEKL. The length of the CDR3 is 13 residues. Written as DNA, the CDR3 is TGCGCCAGCAGCCAAGTAGTAGGAAACGCCATATATTTT. It specifies CASSQVVGNAIYF.

This clonotype was recorded a few times. This likely comes from a read error, as the CDR3 has no conserved phenylalanine or tryptophan at its end. The V call is TRBV20-1, the J call TRBJ2-1; 8 bases map to TRBD2. Looked up from germline, CDR1 is DFQATT and CDR2 is SNEGSKA (reference sequence). The CDR3 spans 12 residues. In DNA, the CDR3 is TGCAGGGGGACGGGAGGGCCTGGTGAGCAGTTCGTC. Its translation: CRGTGGPGEQFV.

This clonotype was recorded at least ten times. This rearrangement joins TRBV7-2 to TRBJ2-2; D unresolved. This CDR3 comprises 12 residues. The germline V gene has CDR1 SGHTA and CDR2 FQGNSA. The V end lost 0 bases, the J end lost 9 bases, and 5 bases lay between the germline ends. The CDR3 sequence: CASSLAYRELFF. The CDR3, as DNA: TGTGCCAGCAGCTTAGCCTACCGGGAGCTGTTTTTT.

In its sample, this clonotype was seen a few times. The chain combines TRBV4-1 with TRBJ2-1, with TRBD2 matching over 9 bases. The CDR3 contains 15 residues. CDR1 is MGHRA and CDR2 is YSYEKL in the germline V gene. V was pared by 2 bases and J by 8 bases, with 7 bases of the junction left unmatched. The CDR3 protein is CASSQYGLAGDEQFF. The CDR3 DNA is TGCGCCAGCAGCCAATACGGATTAGCGGGAGATGAGCAGTTCTTC.

This clonotype was seen many times. V is TRBV12-3 or TRBV12-4 and J is TRBJ1-2, with 7 bases that match TRBD1. The CDR3 consists of 14 residues. V dropped 6 bases and J dropped 4; count of bases not matched to a gene: 8. The CDR3 DNA reads TGTGCCAGCAGCCCGACAGGGACAGCCTATGGCTACACCTTC. It is translated as CASSPTGTAYGYTF.

This clonotype has more than one count but fewer than ten. The DNA for the CDR3 is TGTGCCAGCAGCTTAACTAGCGGGAGGGGTTACGAGCAGTACTTC. Protein product: CASSLTSGRGYEQYF. J is TRBJ2-7 and V is TRBV7-9; 13 bases fit TRBD2. V shed 2 bases and J 4 bases; nucleotides not matched to a gene: 2. The germline gives CDR1 SEHNR, CDR2 FQNEAQ (reference sequence). The CDR3 has 15 residues.

Remarks on this clonotype: This may be a read error: a much more frequent sequence differs by one nucleotide. The rearrangement uses TRBV20-1 and TRBJ2-1; TRBD2 matches at 9 bases. The germline V gene has CDR1 DFQATT and CDR2 SNEGSKA (reference sequence). This CDR3 has 14 residues. CDR3 region: CSASGTSSVHEKFF. The CDR3 DNA follows: TGCAGTGCCTCCGGGACTAGCTCTGTCCATGAGAAGTTCTTC.

In this sample, this clonotype turned up many times. Here the CDR3 DNA reads TGTGCCAGCAGCCTGATGAAACAGGGGAATGAGCAGTTCTTC. It encodes CASSLMKQGNEQFF. The chain recombines TRBV12-3 or TRBV12-4 with TRBJ2-1; TRBD1 aligns across 7 bases. Trimming removed 6 bases from V and 7 bases from J; junction bases left unmatched: 9. CDR3 size: 14 residues.

In this sample, this clonotype turned up a few times. Sequence at one end of the junction differs from germline and may be a read error. The rearrangement links TRBV18 to TRBJ2-3, with D unclear. Germline V gives CDR1 KGHSH, CDR2 LQKENI. The CDR3 loop spans 15 amino acids. CDR3 coding DNA: TGTGCCAGCTCGTCATCAGGTGGTAGCAAAGATACGCAGTATTTT. Encoded protein: CASSSSGGSKDTQYF.

This clonotype turned up a few times. This rearrangement joins TRBV6-1 to TRBJ1-6; the D gene is possibly TRBD1 (5 bases). V lost 4 bases and J 10 bases, leaving 14 bases between the germline ends. Germline V CDR1 and CDR2: MNHNS, SASEGT. CDR3 size: 14 residues. The CDR3 DNA is TGTGCCAGCAGTGGAGCAGGTGGGGGGTCACCCCTCCACTTT. It translates to CASSGAGGGSPLHF.

This clonotype appeared many times. The chain joins TRBV5-6 to TRBJ1-2; D unclear. Germline CDR1 and CDR2: SGHDT and YYEEEE. CDR3 length: 12 amino acids. V dropped 7 bases and J dropped 6 bases, with 13 bases sitting between them. The CDR3 is CASSRDRDGYTF. The CDR3, as DNA: TGTGCCAGCTCACGAGACCGAGATGGCTACACCTTC.

This clonotype showed up many times. V and J are TRBV5-1 and TRBJ2-6; D might be TRBD2 (5 bases). The germline CDR1 and CDR2 sequences are SGHRS and YFSETQ. The CDR3 runs to 17 residues. Deletions cut 1 base from V and 0 bases from J, with 11 bases between. CDR3 bases: TGCGCCAGCAGCTTGCGCGGGTTTGGCTCTGGGGCCAACGTCCTGACTTTC. Translated, it gives CASSLRGFGSGANVLTF.

The table lists this clonotype with a few counts. The chain joins TRBV5-1 to TRBJ2-1, with 7 bases that match TRBD1. V trimming: 0 bases; J trimming: 6 bases; junction bases outside the gene matches: 3. The germline CDR1 and CDR2 sequences are SGHRS and YFSETQ. The CDR3 length is 14 residues. The CDR3 DNA reads TGCGCCAGCAGCTTGGACAGGGGCCGCAATGAGCAGTTCTTC. Residues: CASSLDRGRNEQFF.

This clonotype was found many times. The rearrangement uses TRBV5-1 and TRBJ2-1; 12 positions agree with TRBD2. Germline assignment: CDR1 SGHRS and CDR2 YFSETQ. The CDR3 covers 17 residues. J lost 5 bases, V lost 4 bases, and 10 bases had no gene match. This CDR3 reads CASSHVASGRGDNEQFF. The CDR3 DNA reads TGCGCCAGCAGCCACGTGGCTAGCGGGAGGGGGGACAATGAGCAGTTCTTC.

This clonotype was seen ten or more times. The chain couples TRBV20-1 to TRBJ2-7, with D uncertain. In germline, CDR1 is DFQATT, CDR2 SNEGSKA (reference sequence). The CDR3 totals 11 residues. The V and J ends lost 1 base and 6 bases respectively, with 7 bases between them. The CDR3 sequence: CSARVSVEQYF. The CDR3 region has the DNA TGCAGTGCTAGAGTCTCGGTCGAGCAGTACTTC.

This clonotype was seen repeatedly, ten times or more. This chain connects TRBV29-1 to TRBJ2-1; 10 nucleotides agree with TRBD1. This CDR3 comprises 14 residues. J lost 4 bases, V lost 6 bases, and 6 bases had no gene match. In germline, CDR1 is SQVTM, CDR2 ANQGSEA. The CDR3 nucleotides are TGCAGCGTAGACCGGGACAGGGGTTACAATGAGCAGTTCTTC. Amino acid sequence: CSVDRDRGYNEQFF.